The clone carrying this T cell receptor (beta chain) was observed a few times. The sample belongs to a study of blood T cell repertoires in COVID-19. Study-level background: Researchers got acute and convalescent COVID-19 samples from the United States, Italy and Spain. Sources were T cells, B-cell-depleted T cells, or PBMCs; the material itself was cDNA or gDNA.

Here immunoSEQ multiplex PCR was the method, and the copy in TCRdb shows in-frame clones only, minus some. The sample comprises about 59,000 clones, 75% to 85% of which are singletons, and roughly 18% rests with the top ten. The sample consisted of peripheral blood. This clonotype originated in a human donor in a cohort sampled during active COVID-19.

CDR3: CASSQIEYGYTF. CDR3 DNA: TGTGCCAGCAGCCAAATCGAGTATGGCTACACCTTC. The V and J genes are TRBV3-1 (or the pseudogene TRBV3-2) and TRBJ1-2; D gene unclear. The CDR3 has 12 residues. Germline CDR1 and CDR2: LGHDT and YNNKEL (reference sequence). With 2 bases removed from V and 5 bases from J, the gap between germline ends came to 6 bases.